This T cell receptor beta chain was observed in a study of T-cell reconstitution after alpha-beta-depleted transplantation in children. Germline CDR1 reads MDHEN; CDR2 reads SYDVKM. The CDR3 covers 14 residues. Study-wide results and limits: Newly produced T cells mostly accounted for T-cell counts and diversity one year post-transplant. Certain patients had high TCRbeta diversity at day 60, and it came from recipient T cells and thymic progenitors that survived.

A note on this clonotype: Its antigen is undetermined. An end of the junction does not agree with germline; a read error may underlie this.

During its preparation, the TCRbeta library received unique molecular identifiers. One entry per CDR3 protein, called by TCRdb with MiXCR from the PCR reads. The table shows 140,000 to 150,000 distinct CDR3 sequences, with about 9% occurring only once. This TCR derives from a female patient aged 2-15 years who had a stem cell transplant for congenital amegakaryocytic thrombocytopenia, so the T cells may come from the graft donor. The V gene is TRBV28, the J gene TRBJ2-5, with a weak D call TRBD1 (6 bases). The sample here was PBMCs, mostly from graft donor cells, taken 180 days after TCRalphabeta/CD19-depleted stem cell transplant. CDR3 bases: TGTGCCAGCAGCTGGACAGCCACACAAGGGACCCAGTACTTC. The encoded protein is CASSWTATQGTQYF.